This T cell receptor (beta chain) originates from a study of blood T cell repertoires in COVID-19. About the study: From the United States, Italy and Spain came samples of acute and convalescent COVID-19. PBMCs, B-cell-depleted T cells, or T cells were the source of the cDNA or gDNA that made up the material.

Seattle researchers signed up patients amid active infection and tracked them longitudinally. Germline V gene lookup returns CDR1 LGHNT and CDR2 FRNRAP. V shed 2 bases and J shed 1 base, with 14 bases lying between them. CDR3 length: 16 residues. Method: immunoSEQ multiplex PCR; TCRdb's copy keeps in-frame clones and lacks some. The sample lists 500,000 to 600,000 clones, about 89% occurring once. J is TRBJ1-1 and V is TRBV12-5; tentatively, D is TRBD1 (6 bases). The sequenced sample was peripheral blood. This TCR derives from a woman aged 50 to 60 with COVID-19, enrolled during active disease. This CDR3 reads CASGLTLQGRNTEAFF. As DNA, the CDR3 is TGTGCTAGTGGTTTGACCTTACAGGGAAGGAACACTGAAGCTTTCTTT.